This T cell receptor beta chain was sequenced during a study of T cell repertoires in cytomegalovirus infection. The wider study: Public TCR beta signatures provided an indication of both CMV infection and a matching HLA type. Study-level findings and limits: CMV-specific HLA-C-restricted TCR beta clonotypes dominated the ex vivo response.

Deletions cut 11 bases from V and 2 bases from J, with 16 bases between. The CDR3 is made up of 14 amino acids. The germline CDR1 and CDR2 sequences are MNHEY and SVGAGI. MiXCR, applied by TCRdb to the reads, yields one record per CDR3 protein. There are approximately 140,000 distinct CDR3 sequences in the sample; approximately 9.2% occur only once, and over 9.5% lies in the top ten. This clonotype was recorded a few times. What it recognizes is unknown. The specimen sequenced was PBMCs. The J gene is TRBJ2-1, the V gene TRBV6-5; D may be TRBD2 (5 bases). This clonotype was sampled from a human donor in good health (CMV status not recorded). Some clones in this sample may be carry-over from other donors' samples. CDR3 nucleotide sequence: TGTGCCGCCGCTAATCCCGGGGCCTACAATGAGCAGTTCTTC. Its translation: CAAANPGAYNEQFF.